Shown below are 31 T cell receptor beta chains from a single sample sequenced in a study of blood T cells in healthy people across ages. A J-beta primer mix and a sample-barcoded 5' primer were used in a second PCR of about 7 to 11 cycles. MiXCR, applied by TCRdb to the 5' RACE reads, yields one record per CDR3 protein. The profile covers about 400,000 distinct CDR3 sequences, with 50% to 60% appearing a single time and 51% taken by the ten largest. Sequencing was performed on blood. The receptors were sampled from a man in his 60s in good health.

V and J are TRBV20-1 and TRBJ1-2; the D gene is possibly TRBD1 (6 bases). This CDR3 has 16 residues. In germline, CDR1 is DFQATT, CDR2 SNEGSKA (reference sequence). V gave up 0 bases and J gave up 7 bases, with 21 bases separating them. CDR3 in amino acids: CSARDLKGGTNTGYTF. The CDR3 nucleotides are TGCAGTGCTAGAGATTTAAAAGGGGGAACCAATACTGGCTACACCTTC.

V and J are TRBV28 and TRBJ1-2, with 8 bases lining up with TRBD1. The length of the CDR3 is 15 residues. The germline V gene encodes CDR1 MDHEN and CDR2 SYDVKM. J was trimmed by 4 bases and V by 7 bases; bases with no gene match: 11. Here the CDR3 reads CASTVGGTGLYGYTF. Here the CDR3 DNA reads TGTGCCAGCACCGTAGGTGGGACAGGCCTCTATGGCTACACCTTC.

A few counts support this clonotype. This sequence joins TRBV6-1 and TRBJ2-6; maybe TRBD1 (6 bases). V dropped 8 bases and J dropped 0 bases, with 14 bases sitting between them. This CDR3 contains 16 residues. CDR1 and CDR2 (germline): MNHNS, SASEGT. This CDR3 is CASGDTESSGANVLTF. As DNA, the CDR3 is TGTGCCAGCGGGGACACCGAAAGCTCTGGGGCCAACGTCCTGACTTTC.

The chain combines TRBV27 with TRBJ2-3, with D perhaps matching TRBD1 (6 bases). With 6 bases removed from V and 4 bases from J, the gap between germline ends came to 14 bases. CDR1 is MNHEY and CDR2 is SMNVEV in the germline V gene (reference sequence). The CDR3 length is 14 residues. The CDR3 loop is CASRQTGFADTQYF. CDR3 nucleotide sequence: TGTGCCAGCAGACAAACAGGGTTCGCAGATACGCAGTATTTT.

The V and J genes are TRBV19 and TRBJ2-1; the D is unclear. The CDR3 runs 13 residues. V lost 2 bases, J lost 7 bases, and 9 bases lay in between. Germline CDR1 reads LNHDA; CDR2 reads SQIVND (reference sequence). This chain's CDR3 is CASSIIEGNEQFF. The CDR3 DNA follows: TGTGCCAGTAGTATAATCGAAGGTAATGAGCAGTTCTTC. Variable domain in full (rest from reference TRBV19 and TRBJ2-1): DGGITQSPKYLFRKEGQNVTLSCEQNLNHDAMYWYRQDPGQGLRLIYYSQIVNDFQKGDIAEGYSVSREKKESFPLTVTSAQKNPTAFYLCASSIIEGNEQFFGPGTRLTVL.

The chain employs TRBV20-1 and TRBJ2-7; D might be TRBD1 (6 bases). Germline V lookup: CDR1 DFQATT, CDR2 SNEGSKA (reference sequence). Trimming stripped 1 base from V and 1 base from J, with 20 bases between. The CDR3 is 17 residues long. In nucleotides, the CDR3 is TGCAGTGCTAGAGGGGGCGACTCCAGAACAGGGTCCTACGAGCAGTACTTC. Translation: CSARGGDSRTGSYEQYF.

This clonotype was detected many times. The chain has TRBV9 and TRBJ2-7; no firm D call. This CDR3 has 15 amino acids. Trimming left V 0 bases short and J 0 bases short, with 10 bases between. CDR1 SGDLS and CDR2 YYNGEE come from the germline V gene. CDR3 loop: CASSVDGSASYEQYF. CDR3 nucleotide sequence: TGTGCCAGCAGCGTAGATGGGTCGGCCTCCTACGAGCAGTACTTC.

V usage is TRBV7-9 and J usage is TRBJ2-4; 7 nucleotides align to TRBD1. Germline V lookup: CDR1 SEHNR, CDR2 FQNEAQ (reference sequence). After removal of 3 bases from V and 5 bases from J, the junction contained 4 bases not matched to a gene. This CDR3 has 14 residues. The CDR3 DNA sequence: TGTGCCAGCAGCTTTGGAGACAGGGAAAACATTCAGTACTTC. This translates into CASSFGDRENIQYF. The variable domain in full, completed from reference TRBV7-9 and TRBJ2-4, reads DTGVSQNPRHKITKRGQNVTFRCDPISEHNRLYWYRQTLGQGPEFLTYFQNEAQLEKSRLLSDRFSAERPKGSFSTLEIQRTEQGDSAMYLCASSFGDRENIQYFGAGTRLSVL.

Only one count was recorded for this clonotype. The chain carries TRBV6-1 and TRBJ1-6, with TRBD1 as a possible D gene (5 bases). The V end was cut by 5 bases, the J end by 7 bases, with 12 bases between. The CDR3 is made up of 14 amino acids. Germline V gene data show CDR1 as MNHNS and CDR2 as SASEGT. Here the CDR3 reads CASSNLGGNSPLHF. In DNA, the CDR3 is TGTGCCAGCAGTAACCTCGGGGGGAATTCACCCCTCCACTTT.

The chain joins TRBV20-1 to TRBJ2-7, with TRBD2 matching over 9 bases. J lost 3 bases, V lost 6 bases, and 6 bases had no gene match. CDR1 is DFQATT and CDR2 is SNEGSKA in the germline V gene (reference sequence). The CDR3 loop spans 13 amino acids. The CDR3 here is CSAHPAGGYEQYF. In DNA form, the CDR3 reads TGCAGTGCCCACCCAGCGGGAGGCTACGAGCAGTACTTC.

The chain carries TRBV29-1 and TRBJ1-2; maybe TRBD1 (5 bases). The CDR3 has 14 residues. V was shortened by 4 bases and J by 10 bases, with 22 bases between the two germline ends. Looked up from germline, CDR1 is SQVTM and CDR2 is ANQGSEA. The CDR3 nucleotides are TGCAGCGTTGCGACAGCACCTAAGTACGCTCTCTACACCTTC. Amino acids: CSVATAPKYALYTF.

This clonotype was picked up a small number of times. The chain recombines TRBV10-3 with TRBJ2-1; D uncertain. From germline, CDR1 is ENHRY and CDR2 SYGVKD. The CDR3 is 18 residues long. Deletions cut 0 bases from V and 0 bases from J, with 15 bases between. CDR3 coding DNA: TGTGCCATCAGTGAGTCGTCCGGAACCTGGAGCTCCTACAATGAGCAGTTCTTC. It is translated as CAISESSGTWSSYNEQFF.

This clonotype was seen a few times. V usage is TRBV30 and J usage is TRBJ2-6; TRBD1 might be the D (5 bases). Trimming cost V 0 bases and J 4 bases, with 7 bases left between them. CDR1 GTSNPN and CDR2 SVGIG come from the germline V gene (reference sequence). This CDR3 contains 14 residues. Written as DNA, the CDR3 is TGTGCCTGGAGTGTAGGGGCCGGGGCCAACGTCCTGACTTTC. Amino acids: CAWSVGAGANVLTF.

CDR3 loop: CASSLSAGDNTDTQYF. CDR3 sequence (DNA): TGTGCCAGCAGTTTATCGGCGGGGGACAACACAGATACGCAGTATTTT. The V gene is TRBV27, the J gene TRBJ2-3; a possible D gene is TRBD2 (7 bases). CDR3 length: 16 amino acids. In germline, CDR1 is MNHEY, CDR2 SMNVEV (reference sequence). Trimming removed 0 bases at V and 2 bases at J, with 12 bases between.

The CDR3 nucleotides are TGCAGTGCTAGAACAAAAGTAGCGGGTGGCCCCGTTTCGCAGTATTTT. The encoded protein is CSARTKVAGGPVSQYF. The J gene is TRBJ2-3, the V gene TRBV20-1, with 7 bases lining up with TRBD2. Germline V lookup: CDR1 DFQATT, CDR2 SNEGSKA (reference sequence). CDR3 length equals 16 residues. Trimming took 2 bases from V and 10 from J; bases not matched to a gene: 18.

This chain links TRBV18 with TRBJ2-7; 7 bases fit TRBD1. Per germline, CDR1 KGHSH and CDR2 LQKENI. This CDR3 has 15 amino acids. Losses at the gene ends were 3 bases for V and 8 bases for J; bases not matched to a gene: 13. DNA for the CDR3: TGTGCCAGCTCACCCAAGAAGCCCGGGACAGAAAAGCAGTACTTC. Protein: CASSPKKPGTEKQYF.

This clonotype turned up a few times. Relative to the germline gene, one junction end is altered; a read error may explain this. DNA of the CDR3: TGTGCCAGCAGCTTACGACAGGGTATGGACTATGGCTACACCTTC. Its translation: CASSLRQGMDYGYTF. The V gene is TRBV5-1, the J gene TRBJ1-2; TRBD1 matches 7 bases. In germline, CDR1 is SGHRS, CDR2 YFSETQ. This CDR3 comprises 15 residues.

CDR3 DNA sequence: TGCGCCAGCAGTAGCGGGGGGGTCCGGGATGAGCAGTTCTTC. Its protein is CASSSGGVRDEQFF. This chain connects TRBV5-1 to TRBJ2-1, with 11 bases lining up with TRBD2. The CDR3 is 14 residues long. Germline CDR1 SGHRS, CDR2 YFSETQ. The J segment lost 8 bases and the V segment lost 5 bases, leaving 6 bases of the junction unmatched.

This clonotype appeared a single time. At one of its ends the junction is not consistent with the germline gene, which may arise from a read error. The chain carries TRBV14 and TRBJ1-2; D not certain. The CDR3 spans 14 residues. Germline CDR1 reads SGHDN; CDR2 reads FVKESK. As DNA, the CDR3 is TGTGCCAGTAGCCAAGGCGGGCGGGGTCAAGGCTACACCTTC. Protein product: CASSQGGRGQGYTF.

The chain employs TRBV20-1 and TRBJ2-3; D is perhaps TRBD1 (6 bases). There are 15 residues in the CDR3. Germline V gives CDR1 DFQATT, CDR2 SNEGSKA (reference sequence). Trimming left V 1 base short and J 2 bases short, with 13 bases between. CDR3: CSARAGQLNTDTQYF. The CDR3 DNA reads TGCAGTGCTAGAGCCGGACAGTTAAACACAGATACGCAGTATTTT.

This clonotype has just one count. The V and J genes are TRBV7-3 and TRBJ2-1; TRBD2 aligns across 7 bases. Germline-derived CDR1 and CDR2 are SGHTA and FQGTGA. Trimming cost V 2 bases and J 6 bases; bases outside gene matches: 7. This CDR3 is built from 15 residues. CDR3 region: CASSLGRASPNEQFF. The DNA for the CDR3 is TGTGCCAGCAGCTTAGGGAGGGCTTCACCCAATGAGCAGTTCTTC.

Only one count was recorded for this clonotype. The V call is TRBV6-2 or TRBV6-3, the J call TRBJ1-5, with a weak D call TRBD1 (5 bases). CDR1 MNHEY and CDR2 SVGEGT come from the germline V gene. The CDR3 consists of 15 residues. Trimming removed 6 bases at V and 0 bases at J, with 12 bases between. This CDR3 is CASRSGTASNQPQHF. CDR3 nucleotide sequence: TGTGCCAGCAGGTCCGGGACGGCTAGCAATCAGCCCCAGCATTTT.

The J gene is TRBJ2-7, the V gene TRBV12-3 or TRBV12-4, with 7 bases fitting TRBD1. The junction had 9 bases not matched to a gene; V was cut back by 5 bases and J by 2 bases. There are 15 residues in the CDR3. In DNA form, the CDR3 reads TGTGCCAGCAGTCCCTCGGGACAGACCACCTACGAGCAGTACTTC. The encoded protein is CASSPSGQTTYEQYF.

The rearrangement uses TRBV6-5 and TRBJ2-1, with D perhaps TRBD2 (5 bases). CDR1 and CDR2 (germline): MNHEY, SVGAGI. This CDR3 has 15 residues. Trimming left V 2 bases short and J 4 bases short, with 12 bases between. CDR3 in amino acids: CASSYGAEAYNEQFF. DNA of the CDR3: TGTGCCAGCAGTTACGGAGCGGAGGCATACAATGAGCAGTTCTTC.

V gene TRBV6-6 combines with J gene TRBJ2-7; 10 bases line up with TRBD1. With V trimmed by 4 bases and J by 3 bases, 9 bases remained unmatched. CDR3 length equals 16 residues. Looked up from germline, CDR1 is MNHNY and CDR2 is SVGAGI (reference sequence). CDR3 sequence reads: CASSSWTGGRIYEQYF. The CDR3 DNA follows: TGTGCCAGCAGTTCATGGACAGGGGGGAGGATCTACGAGCAGTACTTC.

This clonotype is labeled as medium-sized (0.01 to 0.1%). The V gene is TRBV20-1, the J gene TRBJ1-2, with D possibly matching TRBD1 (5 bases). Looked up from germline, CDR1 is DFQATT and CDR2 is SNEGSKA (reference sequence). V was cut by 3 bases and J by 3 bases, with 14 bases left in between. CDR3 size: 14 residues. The DNA for the CDR3 is TGCAGTGCTAGTAGGGATCGGGGCTACTATGGCTACACCTTC. Residues: CSASRDRGYYGYTF.

In this sample, this clonotype turned up once. V and J are TRBV5-1 and TRBJ2-3; 10 bases fit TRBD2. The CDR3 covers 15 residues. The V and J ends lost 3 bases and 1 base, in that order; junction bases with no gene match: 2. CDR1 is SGHRS, CDR2 YFSETQ, per germline. CDR3 region: CASSSTSGGTDTQYF. DNA for the CDR3: TGCGCCAGCAGCTCTACTAGCGGGGGCACAGATACGCAGTATTTT. Looking up the rest from reference TRBV5-1 and TRBJ2-3 gives the full variable domain: KAGVTQTPRYLIKTRGQQVTLSCSPISGHRSVSWYQQTPGQGLQFLFEYFSETQRNKGNFPGRFSGRQFSNSRSEMNVSTLELGDSALYLCASSSTSGGTDTQYFGPGTRLTVL.

CDR3 nucleotide sequence: TGTGCCACCAGTGATACGAGTATCTATGAGCAGTTCTTC. Translation: CATSDTSIYEQFF. The chain links TRBV24-1 to TRBJ2-1; no clear D gene. This CDR3 is built from 13 residues. Trimming cost V 3 bases and J 8 bases, with 10 bases left between them. Germline V lookup: CDR1 KGHDR, CDR2 SFDVKD.

About this clonotype: One junction end does not reproduce the germline sequence, and a read error may be involved. The V gene is TRBV20-1, the J gene TRBJ2-7; tentatively, D is TRBD2 (5 bases). Germline lookup yields CDR1 DFQATT and CDR2 SNEGSKA (reference sequence). This CDR3 is built from 12 residues. CDR3 nucleotide sequence: TGTAGTGCAAATGACGGAGGCTACAAGCAGTACTTC. Translation: CSANDGGYKQYF.

This clonotype has only a few counts. The V call is TRBV30, the J call TRBJ2-3, with D unclear. The V gene's germline CDR1 is GTSNPN and CDR2 SVGIG (reference sequence). The CDR3 runs to 14 residues. V was pared by 0 bases and J by 2 bases, with 9 bases between. CDR3 in DNA: TGTGCCTGGAGTGTAGGGCGGATCACAGATACGCAGTATTTT. Protein: CAWSVGRITDTQYF.

This chain uses TRBV5-1 with TRBJ2-5; D is possibly TRBD1 (5 bases). With 0 bases removed from V and 11 bases from J, the gap between germline ends came to 23 bases. The CDR3 has 16 residues. The germline V gene encodes CDR1 SGHRS and CDR2 YFSETQ. As DNA, the CDR3 is TGCGCCAGCAGCTTGGAAGGGGCCCCTCTTCACAATGAGCAGTACTTC. This gives the protein CASSLEGAPLHNEQYF.